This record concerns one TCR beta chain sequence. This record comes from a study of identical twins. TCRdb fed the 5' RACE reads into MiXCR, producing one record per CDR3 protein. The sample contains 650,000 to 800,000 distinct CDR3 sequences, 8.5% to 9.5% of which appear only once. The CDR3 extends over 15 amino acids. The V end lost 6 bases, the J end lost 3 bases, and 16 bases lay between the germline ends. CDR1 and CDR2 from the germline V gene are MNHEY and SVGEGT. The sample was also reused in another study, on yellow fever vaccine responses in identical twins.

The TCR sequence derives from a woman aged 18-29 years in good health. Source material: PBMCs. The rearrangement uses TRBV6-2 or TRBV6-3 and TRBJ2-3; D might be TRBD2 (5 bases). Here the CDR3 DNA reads TGTGCCAGCAGCTTAACTAGTTTGGATACAGATACGCAGTATTTT. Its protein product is CASSLTSLDTDTQYF.